Below, 21 T cell receptor beta chains from the same sample are listed, as sequenced in a study of T-cell memory formation after mild COVID-19. Each CDR3 protein is one row after TCRdb ran MiXCR on the 5' RACE reads. This sample has 300,000 or so distinct CDR3 sequences, with 15% to 20% found just once. Sequencing used PBMCs or a T cell subset sorted from them (not recorded which). These receptor sequences come from a young man who had mild COVID-19 (a few samples of this study predate the infection). Cell type and time point are not known.

This chain joins TRBV9 and TRBJ2-7, with 9 nucleotides matching TRBD1. This CDR3 comprises 16 residues. The J segment lost 2 bases and the V segment lost 2 bases, leaving 8 bases of the junction unmatched. In germline, CDR1 is SGDLS, CDR2 YYNGEE. The CDR3 nucleotides are TGTGCCAGCAGCGTGACAGGGGGGAGGTTACCCTACGAGCAGTACTTC. This translates into CASSVTGGRLPYEQYF.

This sequence joins TRBV4-3 and TRBJ1-1; D unclear. The CDR3 spans 14 residues. V was shortened by 0 bases and J by 3 bases, with 8 bases between the two germline ends. Germline loops: CDR1 LGHNA, CDR2 YSLEER. The chain's CDR3 is CASSQDLGDTEAFF. In nucleotides, the CDR3 is TGCGCCAGCAGCCAAGATCTCGGGGACACTGAAGCTTTCTTT.

This chain uses TRBV5-1 with TRBJ2-1, with D unresolved. Trimming removed 7 bases at V and 0 bases at J, with 11 bases between. CDR1 is SGHRS and CDR2 is YFSETQ in the germline V gene. This CDR3 has 14 amino acids. For the CDR3, the DNA is TGCGCCAGCTTACCCCTGAGCTCCTACAATGAGCAGTTCTTC. Its translation: CASLPLSSYNEQFF.

V is TRBV4-1 and J is TRBJ1-2, with 7 bases matching TRBD1. The CDR3 has 15 amino acids. Germline lookup yields CDR1 MGHRA and CDR2 YSYEKL. V was clipped by 1 base and J by 4 bases; unmatched bases: 6. The CDR3 DNA reads as TGCGCCAGCAGCCAAGGCCGACAGGGTAGCTATGGCTACACCTTC. This codes for CASSQGRQGSYGYTF.

This clonotype was recorded a few times. The chain couples TRBV7-2 to TRBJ2-5, with 10 bases lining up with TRBD2. The CDR3 sequence is 17 residues long. The J segment lost 3 bases and the V segment lost 1 base, leaving 8 bases of the junction unmatched. Per the germline V gene, CDR1 is SGHTA and CDR2 is FQGNSA. CDR3 in DNA: TGTGCCAGCAGCTTAGAATTCGGGCTAGCGGGGGAAGAGACCCAGTACTTC. Its translation is CASSLEFGLAGEETQYF.

The V call is TRBV5-1, the J call TRBJ2-1, with 7 bases that match TRBD1. The CDR3 is made up of 15 amino acids. Trimming removed 3 bases from V and 4 bases from J; junction bases left unmatched: 7. Per the germline V gene, CDR1 is SGHRS and CDR2 is YFSETQ. In DNA, the CDR3 is TGCGCCAGCAGCTCCACCGGGGACAGTTACAATGAGCAGTTCTTC. Protein: CASSSTGDSYNEQFF.

This clonotype was counted between two and nine times. V is TRBV6-1 and J is TRBJ1-2, with D perhaps TRBD1 (5 bases). Per germline, CDR1 MNHNS and CDR2 SASEGT. The CDR3 covers 14 residues. Trimming removed 6 bases at V and 4 bases at J, with 15 bases between. Here the CDR3 DNA reads TGTGCCAGCAGGGCAATAAGGGGAGGCTATGGCTACACCTTC. Amino acids: CASRAIRGGYGYTF.

The chain couples TRBV19 to TRBJ1-5; unclear D gene. Germline loops: CDR1 LNHDA, CDR2 SQIVND (reference sequence). The V and J ends lost 6 bases and 7 bases respectively, with 19 bases between them. The CDR3 contains 15 residues. CDR3 in DNA: TGTGCCAGTAGCATATATAGTGATTTTAACCAGCCCCAGCATTTT. This encodes CASSIYSDFNQPQHF.

This chain uses TRBV7-8 with TRBJ1-2; TRBD1 is a possible D gene (5 bases). Germline assignment: CDR1 SGHVS and CDR2 FQNEAQ. This CDR3 comprises 13 residues. Trimming pared 4 bases from V and 10 bases from J, leaving 16 bases between. The DNA for the CDR3 is TGTGCCAGCAGCTCTGGGGCCCGCCGCGACTACACCTTC. Amino acid sequence: CASSSGARRDYTF.

This clonotype has a handful of counts. The J gene is TRBJ1-1, the V gene TRBV11-1; D remains unclear. Germline V lookup: CDR1 SGHAT, CDR2 FQDESV (reference sequence). The ends were cut back, 5 bases at V and 1 base at J, with 17 bases in the middle. The CDR3 is made up of 16 amino acids. The CDR3 reads CASSPGRSGPNTEAFF. Here the CDR3 DNA reads TGTGCCAGCAGCCCTGGACGGAGCGGACCGAACACTGAAGCTTTCTTT. Supplemented by reference TRBV11-1 and TRBJ1-1, the full variable domain reads EAEVAQSPRYKITEKSQAVAFWCDPISGHATLYWYRQILGQGPELLVQFQDESVVDDSQLPKDRFSAERLKGVDSTLKIQPAELGDSAMYLCASSPGRSGPNTEAFFGQGTRLTVV.

This clonotype has a single count. The chain has TRBV20-1 and TRBJ2-7; perhaps TRBD1 as D (5 bases). This CDR3 has 17 amino acids. Trimming stripped 1 base from V and 0 bases from J, with 19 bases between. Germline CDR1 is DFQATT and CDR2 is SNEGSKA (reference sequence). DNA for the CDR3: TGCAGTGCTAGAGGAGAATACAGGACGTCCAGCTCCTACGAGCAGTACTTC. Translated, it gives CSARGEYRTSSSYEQYF.

This clonotype has just a few counts. V and J are TRBV3-1 and TRBJ1-5; tentative D call: TRBD1 (5 bases). V was trimmed by 1 base and J by 7 bases, leaving 14 bases between them. The CDR3 totals 15 residues. Germline V gene data show CDR1 as LGHDT and CDR2 as YNNKEL (reference sequence). This CDR3 is CASSQGYAGLQPQHF. The DNA for the CDR3 is TGTGCCAGCAGCCAAGGATACGCAGGGTTGCAGCCCCAGCATTTT. Supplemented by reference TRBV3-1 and TRBJ1-5, the full variable domain reads DTAVSQTPKYLVTQMGNDKSIKCEQNLGHDTMYWYKQDSKKFLKIMFSYNNKELIINETVPNRFSPKSPDKAHLNLHINSLELGDSAVYFCASSQGYAGLQPQHFGDGTRLSIL.

The chain is built from TRBV5-1 and TRBJ2-5; no clear D. V was trimmed by 0 bases and J by 0 bases, leaving 18 bases between them. The CDR3 totals 18 residues. Germline V gene data show CDR1 as SGHRS and CDR2 as YFSETQ. The CDR3 DNA reads as TGCGCCAGCAGCTTGGGCCCGACGGCGTCGGGCTACCAAGAGACCCAGTACTTC. It encodes CASSLGPTASGYQETQYF.

This clonotype was picked up many times. This chain joins TRBV5-1 and TRBJ1-3, with D perhaps matching TRBD1 (5 bases). Germline loops: CDR1 SGHRS, CDR2 YFSETQ. With 4 bases removed from V and 4 bases from J, the gap between germline ends came to 12 bases. CDR3 length: 14 amino acids. This CDR3 is CASSPGTGGNTIYF. The CDR3 region has the DNA TGCGCCAGCAGCCCCGGGACTGGGGGAAACACCATATATTTT.

The rearrangement joins TRBV5-5 to TRBJ2-2; D gene uncertain. The CDR3 has 15 residues. V was clipped by 4 bases and J by 7 bases, with 17 bases between them. Germline CDR1 and CDR2: SGHKS and YYEKEE (reference sequence). DNA of the CDR3: TGTGCCAGCAGCCCCTACCCCGCTAGTGGCGGGGAGCTGTTTTTT. Amino acids: CASSPYPASGGELFF. Full variable domain (missing parts from reference TRBV5-5 and TRBJ2-2): DAGVTQSPTHLIKTRGQQVTLRCSPISGHKSVSWYQQVLGQGPQFIFQYYEKEERGRGNFPDRFSARQFPNYSSELNVNALLLGDSALYLCASSPYPASGGELFFGEGSRLTVL.

This rearrangement joins TRBV5-1 to TRBJ1-1; D is ambiguous. Germline loops: CDR1 SGHRS, CDR2 YFSETQ. This CDR3 region has 14 residues. The ends were cut back, 4 bases at V and 4 bases at J, with 14 bases in the middle. CDR3 residues: CASSPRVESTEAFF. CDR3 nucleotides: TGCGCCAGCAGCCCTAGAGTGGAGAGCACTGAAGCTTTCTTT.

The chain joins TRBV10-3 to TRBJ1-6; D possibly corresponds to TRBD1 (5 bases). Between the trimmed V and J ends, which lost 6 bases and 0 bases, there was a span of 12 bases. The CDR3 loop spans 16 amino acids. Germline loops: CDR1 ENHRY, CDR2 SYGVKD. The CDR3: CAIRKAGSSYNSPLHF. DNA for the CDR3: TGTGCCATCAGAAAAGCAGGGAGCTCCTATAATTCACCCCTCCACTTT.

This chain connects TRBV5-5 to TRBJ1-1, with D unresolved. Per germline, CDR1 SGHKS and CDR2 YYEKEE (reference sequence). The ends were cut back, 7 bases at V and 0 bases at J, with 13 bases in the middle. The CDR3 has 14 amino acids. The CDR3 nucleotides read TGTGCCAGCCGACTAGACACCATGAACACTGAAGCTTTCTTT. Residues: CASRLDTMNTEAFF.

This clonotype came up a few times. The chain joins TRBV28 to TRBJ2-5; the match to TRBD2 covers 13 bases. This CDR3 has 19 residues. Germline values: CDR1 MDHEN, CDR2 SYDVKM. Trimming cost V 2 bases and J 2 bases; bases outside gene matches: 11. CDR3 sequence: CASSLPLAGGPALQETQYF. The CDR3 nucleotides read TGTGCCAGCAGTTTACCACTAGCGGGGGGGCCGGCTTTACAAGAGACCCAGTACTTC. The entire variable domain, with the rest obtained from reference TRBV28 and TRBJ2-5, is as follows: DVKVTQSSRYLVKRTGEKVFLECVQDMDHENMFWYRQDPGLGLRLIYFSYDVKMKEKGDIPEGYSVSREKKERFSLILESASTNQTSMYLCASSLPLAGGPALQETQYFGPGTRLLVL.

This clonotype was seen only a few times. The genes are TRBV5-5 and TRBJ1-2, with 7 bases fitting TRBD1. Trimming removed 6 bases from V and 8 bases from J; junction bases left unmatched: 13. Germline CDR1 reads SGHKS; CDR2 reads YYEKEE (reference sequence). The CDR3 loop spans 14 amino acids. CDR3 residues: CASTIRDRAGGYTF. For the CDR3, the DNA is TGTGCCAGCACCATAAGAGACAGGGCCGGCGGCTACACCTTC.

This clonotype is a singleton in its sample. The V gene is TRBV5-1, the J gene TRBJ2-7, with a possible D match to TRBD1 (5 bases). V was shortened by 4 bases and J by 5 bases, with 10 bases between the two germline ends. CDR3 length: 12 residues. CDR1 and CDR2 (germline): SGHRS, YFSETQ. The CDR3 loop is CASSVQGNEQYF. The CDR3 bases are TGCGCCAGCAGCGTCCAGGGTAACGAGCAGTACTTC.